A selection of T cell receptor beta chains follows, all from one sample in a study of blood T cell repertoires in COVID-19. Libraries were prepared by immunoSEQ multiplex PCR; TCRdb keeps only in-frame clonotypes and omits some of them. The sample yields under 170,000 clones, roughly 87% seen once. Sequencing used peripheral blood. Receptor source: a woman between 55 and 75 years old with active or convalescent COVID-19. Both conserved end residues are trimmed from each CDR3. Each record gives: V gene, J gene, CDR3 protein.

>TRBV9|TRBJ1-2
ASSMLGGNYGYT
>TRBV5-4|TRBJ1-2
ASRGGADYGYT
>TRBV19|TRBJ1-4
ASSIGALFEKLF
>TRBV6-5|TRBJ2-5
ASGGNQETQY
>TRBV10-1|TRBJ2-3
ASSGGSTDTQY
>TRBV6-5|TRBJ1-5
ASRGFLGQPQH
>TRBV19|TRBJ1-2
ASSIERQQNYGYT
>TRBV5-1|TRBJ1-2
ASSQGQGTEGYT
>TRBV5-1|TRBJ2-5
ASSSGTGGGQETQY
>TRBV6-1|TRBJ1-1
ASSEADRVSTEAF
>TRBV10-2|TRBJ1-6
ASSGQTNSPLH
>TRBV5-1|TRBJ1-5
ASSLFGDNNQPQH
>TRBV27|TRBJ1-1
ASSLAGTGLGTEAF
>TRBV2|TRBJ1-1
ASSQNTVNTEAF
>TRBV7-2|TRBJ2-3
ASSLGGISTDTQY
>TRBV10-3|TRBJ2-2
AISDPTGTGELF
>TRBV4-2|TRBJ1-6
ASSQERTDNSPLH
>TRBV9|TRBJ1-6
ASGPGVNNSPLH
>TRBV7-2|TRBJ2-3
ASSFKVTGLGTDTQY
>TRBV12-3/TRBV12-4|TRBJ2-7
ASSIGQGHEQY
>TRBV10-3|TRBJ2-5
AISGAGGRQETQY
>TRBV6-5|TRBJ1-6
ASSYSGNSPLH
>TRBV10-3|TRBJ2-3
AISERRQGTDTQY
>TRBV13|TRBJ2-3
ASSSQGTGATDTQY
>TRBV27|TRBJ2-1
ASRLDRGPSNEQF
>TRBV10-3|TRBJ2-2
AISPGTANTGELF
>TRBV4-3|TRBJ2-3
ASSPWIPGLAGWDTQY
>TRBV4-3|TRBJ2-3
ASSQDGAGGETDTQY
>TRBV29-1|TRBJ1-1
SVVSTGVLNTEAF
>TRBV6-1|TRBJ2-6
ASSEALGAAGANVLT
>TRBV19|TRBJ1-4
ASISRDNEKLF
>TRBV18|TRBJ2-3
ASSPLITSTDTQY
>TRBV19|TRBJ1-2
ASSVLDRAYGYT
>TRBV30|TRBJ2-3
ACTGTGSSLTDTQY
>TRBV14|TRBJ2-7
ASSRQTGDHSYEQY
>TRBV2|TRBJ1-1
ASSEAGQMNTEAF
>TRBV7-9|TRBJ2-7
ASSQTQGASYEQY
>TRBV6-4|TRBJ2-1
ASSDSMGVYEQF
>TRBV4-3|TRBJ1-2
ASSQDRRVFNYGYT
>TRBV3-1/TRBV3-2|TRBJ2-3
ASSQPGTGITTDTQY
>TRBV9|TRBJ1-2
ASSAAQGGELVGYT
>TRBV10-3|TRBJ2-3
AISDYTDTQY
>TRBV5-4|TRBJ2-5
ASSPRGGAEGETQY
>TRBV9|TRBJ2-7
ASSVNRSYEQY
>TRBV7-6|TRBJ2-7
ASSLALDRLYEQY
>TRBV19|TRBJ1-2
ASSPGTGNYGYT
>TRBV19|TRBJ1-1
ASSTFLGGPYATEAF
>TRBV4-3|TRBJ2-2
ASSQDVPQGGTGELF
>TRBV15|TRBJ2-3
ASSVGGHADTQY
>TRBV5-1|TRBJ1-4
ASSTGQGGPNEKLF
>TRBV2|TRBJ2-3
ASSPPTGGWTDTQY